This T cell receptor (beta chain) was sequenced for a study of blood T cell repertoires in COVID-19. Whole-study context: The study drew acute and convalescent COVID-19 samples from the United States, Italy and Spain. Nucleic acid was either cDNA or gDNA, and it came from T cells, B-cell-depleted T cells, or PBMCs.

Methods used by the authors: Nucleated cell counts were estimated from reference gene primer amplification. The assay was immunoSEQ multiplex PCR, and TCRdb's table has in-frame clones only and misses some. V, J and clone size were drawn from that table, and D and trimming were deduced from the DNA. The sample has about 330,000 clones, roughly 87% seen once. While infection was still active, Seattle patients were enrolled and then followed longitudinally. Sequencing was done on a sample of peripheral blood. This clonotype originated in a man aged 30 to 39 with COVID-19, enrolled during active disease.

DNA for the CDR3: TGCGCCAGCAGCTTGGCCGGAGTGCAAGCCTACAATGAGCAGTTCTTC. It specifies CASSLAGVQAYNEQFF. This chain links TRBV5-1 with TRBJ2-1; D gene uncertain. Germline V gene data show CDR1 as SGHRS and CDR2 as YFSETQ. Deletions cut 0 bases from V and 2 bases from J, with 12 bases between. The CDR3 totals 16 residues.